Listed below are T cell receptor beta chains from one sample, sequenced in a study of cytomegalovirus exposure and HLA in healthy donors. Data came from immunoSEQ multiplex PCR; TCRdb stores just in-frame clones and leaves some out. The sample has approximately 150,000 clones; 72% are singletons. Material: PBMCs. The receptors here all came from a human donor in good health. Each CDR3 is given with its conserved first and last residue. A D gene is named only where the DNA matches it firmly. Clone size is not always given. Where it is, it says once, few, many or a class for expanded clones.

TRBJ2-7,.,TRBV6-1,13,.,TGTGCCAGCAGTGAGGCGGCGGCGCGCGAGCAGTACTTC,CASSEAAAREQYF
TRBJ2-6,.,TRBV10-3,16,.,TGTGCCATCAGTGAACAGGGGAGGTCTGGGGCCAACGTCCTGACTTTC,CAISEQGRSGANVLTF
TRBJ2-1,.,TRBV19,15,.,TGTGCCAGTAAGCCTTACCGGGACTCCCCCGATGAGCAGTTCTTC,CASKPYRDSPDEQFF
TRBJ1-5,.,TRBV7-6,15,.,TGTGCCAGCAGCTTAGGGCCAGAAATCAATCAGCCCCAGCATTTT,CASSLGPEINQPQHF
TRBJ1-1,many,TRBV4-3,15,.,TGCGCCAGCAGCCAAGATTGGGGGGGCGCCCCTGAAGCTTTCTTT,CASSQDWGGAPEAFF
TRBJ2-4,.,TRBV2,13,TRBD1,TGTGCCAGCAGTCGGGACAGCAAAAACATTCAGTACTTC,CASSRDSKNIQYF
TRBJ2-7,.,TRBV6-6,14,TRBD1,TGTGCCAGCAGTTACCCGGACAGGTTCTACGAGCAGTACTTC,CASSYPDRFYEQYF
TRBJ2-1,.,TRBV6-6,13,TRBD2,TGTGCCAGCAGGATGACTAGCGGGGGTGAGCAGTTCTTC,CASRMTSGGEQFF
TRBJ1-6,.,TRBV9,16,.,TGTGCCAGCAGCGTAGGCTCAGGGGCCCCGAATTCACCCCTCCACTTT,CASSVGSGAPNSPLHF
TRBJ1-1,.,TRBV19,13,.,TGTGCCAGCCTTCCTACGGTGAACACTGAAGCTTTCTTT,CASLPTVNTEAFF
TRBJ1-6,.,TRBV7-2,17,TRBD1,TGTGCCAGCAGCTTAAATCCCGGGGGACAGGGTGATTCACCCCTCCACTTT,CASSLNPGGQGDSPLHF
TRBJ2-1,.,TRBV19,16,.,TGTGCCAGTAGCCGAAACACAGGGTCCTTATACAATGAGCAGTTCTTC,CASSRNTGSLYNEQFF
TRBJ2-2,.,TRBV19,15,.,TGTGCCAGTAGTATGTCAGGGCTCGACACCGGGGAGCTGTTTTTT,CASSMSGLDTGELFF
TRBJ2-7,.,TRBV4-1,15,TRBD1,TGCGCCAGCAGCCAGATTGGGACAGGGGGCAACGAGCAGTACTTC,CASSQIGTGGNEQYF
TRBJ2-7,few,TRBV18,12,.,TGTGCCAGCTCACCAACAGGGTACGAGCAGTACTTC,CASSPTGYEQYF
TRBJ1-6,.,TRBV19,15,TRBD1,TGTGCCAGTAGTATAGGACAGGGTGTCGATTCACCCCTCCACTTT,CASSIGQGVDSPLHF
TRBJ1-1,.,TRBV5-8,16,TRBD1,TGTGCCAGCAGCTTGCAAGGGACAGATATGAACACTGAAGCTTTCTTT,CASSLQGTDMNTEAFF
TRBJ1-4,few,TRBV13,15,TRBD1,TGTGCCAGCAGCCCCACGGACAGGGGGAATGAAAAACTGTTTTTT,CASSPTDRGNEKLFF
TRBJ2-2,.,TRBV5-1,13,.,TGCGCCAGCAGCTTCAGTGGTACCGGGGAGCTGTTTTTT,CASSFSGTGELFF
TRBJ2-3,.,TRBV7-2,15,.,TGTGCCAGCAGCCGTTGGGGGGGCGACACAGATACGCAGTATTTT,CASSRWGGDTDTQYF
TRBJ1-1,.,TRBV10-1,13,.,TGCGCCAGCAGTGCGAGGGTGAACACTGAAGCTTTCTTT,CASSARVNTEAFF
TRBJ2-3,.,TRBV5-1,15,.,TGCGCCAGCAGCCGGGGTTCGGGTTTGACAGATACGCAGTATTTT,CASSRGSGLTDTQYF
TRBJ1-1,.,TRBV7-9,15,.,TGTGCCAGCAGCCCGCCGGTCGGGGGATCCGCTGAAGCTTTCTTT,CASSPPVGGSAEAFF
TRBJ2-1,.,TRBV10-3,12,.,TGTGCCATCAGGATTCAGGGAAATGAGCAGTTCTTC,CAIRIQGNEQFF
TRBJ2-3,once,TRBV9,16,TRBD2,TGTGCCAGCAGCGTTGGGACTAGCGGGGGCACAGATACGCAGTATTTT,CASSVGTSGGTDTQYF
TRBJ1-1,.,TRBV5-1,16,TRBD1,TGCGCCAGCAGCCCCGACGTAGGACAGGGGCGCGTAGAAGCTTTCTTT,CASSPDVGQGRVEAFF
TRBJ1-4,.,TRBV5-1,16,TRBD1,TGCGCCAGCAGCTCGGGACAGCCTGGGACTAATGAAAAACTGTTTTTT,CASSSGQPGTNEKLFF
TRBJ1-1,few,TRBV6-6,15,.,TGTGCCAGCAGTTACTCGGGCAGCTTGAACACTGAAGCTTTCTTT,CASSYSGSLNTEAFF
TRBJ1-2,few,TRBV5-4,15,.,TGTGCCAGCAGCTTGGGATTGAGGGCTGTCTATGGCTACACCTTC,CASSLGLRAVYGYTF
TRBJ1-2,.,TRBV2,13,TRBD1,TGTGCCAGCAGTGAGCAGGGGGAAAGTGGCTACACCTTC,CASSEQGESGYTF
TRBJ1-6,.,TRBV11-2,16,.,TGTGCCAGCAGCTCAGGGGTGAGCTCCTATAATTCACCCCTCCACTTT,CASSSGVSSYNSPLHF
TRBJ1-5,.,TRBV19,14,.,TGTGCCAGCCGCACAGGGTGGAGCAATCAGCCCCAGCATTTT,CASRTGWSNQPQHF
TRBJ1-1,.,TRBV15,18,TRBD1,TGTGCCACCAGCAGAGGGGTTGGAATGGGACAGGGGGCGCGGGAAGCTTTCTTT,CATSRGVGMGQGAREAFF
TRBJ1-4,.,TRBV7-9,14,TRBD1,TGTGCCAGCAGCCCGACAGGGGTTATTGAAAAACTGTTTTTT,CASSPTGVIEKLFF
TRBJ2-1,.,TRBV29-1,23,TRBD2,TGCAGCGCCCTCCTCCGACAGGGGGTAAGGACTAGCGGGGGAACTACCATCTACAATGAGCAGTTCTTC,CSALLRQGVRTSGGTTIYNEQFF
TRBJ2-5,.,TRBV29-1,14,TRBD2,TGCAGCGCCCAGGAGCGGGGGGCTCAAGAGACCCAGTACTTC,CSAQERGAQETQYF
TRBJ1-1,.,TRBV7-9,15,.,TGTGCCAGCAGCTTAGATCTGGGGGCGAACACTGAAGCTTTCTTT,CASSLDLGANTEAFF
TRBJ2-1,.,TRBV11-3,16,.,TGTGCCAGCAGCTTAGGGGCGGGACGTTCCTACAATGAGCAGTTCTTC,CASSLGAGRSYNEQFF
TRBJ2-5,.,TRBV5-6,14,TRBD1,TGTGCCAGCAGCTTCGGGACAGACCAAGAGACCCAGTACTTC,CASSFGTDQETQYF
TRBJ2-7,.,TRBV5-1,15,TRBD1,TGCGCCAGCAGCAGGACCGGGACAGGGGGCAACGAGCAGTACTTC,CASSRTGTGGNEQYF
TRBJ1-5,medium-sized,TRBV5-6,12,.,TGTGCCAGCAGCTCACTCAATCAGCCCCAGCATTTT,CASSSLNQPQHF
TRBJ2-5,.,TRBV4-1,17,.,TGCGCCAGCAGCCTCGAAGGACGGGAAACGTTCCAAGAGACCCAGTACTTC,CASSLEGRETFQETQYF
TRBJ1-2,.,TRBV5-1,16,TRBD1,TGCGCCAGCAGCTCCCCCGGGACAGGGGGGGACTATGGCTACACCTTC,CASSSPGTGGDYGYTF
TRBJ2-5,.,TRBV7-9,13,TRBD2,TGTGCCAGCAGCTTAATTTCGCGGGGGGGCACGTACTTC,CASSLISRGGTYF
TRBJ2-7,.,TRBV11-3,13,.,TGTGCCAGCAGCTTAATTCGGGGATACGAGCAGTACTTC,CASSLIRGYEQYF
TRBJ2-3,few,TRBV20-1,11,.,TGCAGTGCCAGAGAGAGCGATACGCAGTATTTT,CSARESDTQYF
TRBJ2-3,.,TRBV5-1,16,TRBD1,TGCGCCAGCAGGGGGTCCGGGACAGATACGTCGGGAACGCAGTATTTT,CASRGSGTDTSGTQYF
TRBJ2-7,.,TRBV6-5,12,TRBD1,TGTGCCAGCAGTCGGGACAGCCACGAGCAGTACTTC,CASSRDSHEQYF
TRBJ1-5,few,TRBV2,14,.,TGTGCCAGCAGTGTGGGCCCTGGCAATCAGCCCCAGCATTTT,CASSVGPGNQPQHF
TRBJ2-3,.,TRBV10-1,16,.,TGCGCCAGCAGTGAGGAGGGGCAGGGGTGGACAGATACGCAGTATTTT,CASSEEGQGWTDTQYF
TRBJ2-7,many,TRBV5-5,15,TRBD1,TGTGCCAGCAGCGAGAGACAGGGGTCCAACTACGAGCAGTACTTC,CASSERQGSNYEQYF
TRBJ2-7,.,TRBV9,13,.,TGTGCCAGCAGCGTAAGAGAAAGTACGAGGCAGTACTTC,CASSVRESTRQYF
TRBJ2-5,.,TRBV4-1,16,TRBD2,TGCGCCAGCAGCCGACAAGCGGGGCCGTTCCAAGAGACCCAGTACTTC,CASSRQAGPFQETQYF
TRBJ2-5,.,TRBV29-1,12,.,TGCAGCGTTCTCTGGGTAGGGGGTGAGCAGTACTTC,CSVLWVGGEQYF
TRBJ2-2,once,TRBV5-6,14,.,TGTGCCAGCAGCTTGGAGAGCGGCACCGGGGAGCTGTTTTTT,CASSLESGTGELFF
TRBJ1-1,.,TRBV7-2,14,TRBD1,TGTGCCAGCAGCTTAAGACAGGGGCACACTGAAGCTTTCTTT,CASSLRQGHTEAFF